The clone carrying this T cell receptor (beta chain) was observed a handful of times. Its matching antigen is unknown. The CDR3 totals 15 residues. The germline V gene has CDR1 SGHRS and CDR2 YFSETQ. Trimming removed 0 bases at V and 5 bases at J, with 11 bases between. The data stem from a study of graft-versus-host responses after intestinal transplantation. Study at large: Transplant types were multivisceral, liver-intestinal, or isolated intestinal. Induction using anti-thymocyte globulin, followed by tacrolimus and steroids for two to four years, was given to all recipients.

Libraries were prepared by immunoSEQ multiplex PCR; TCRdb keeps only in-frame clonotypes and omits some of them. The sample has 80,000 to 95,000 clones, about 88% seen once. General study findings and limits: Recipient marrow contained GvH clones, some of which appeared first in ileum or blood. HvG clone declines early post-transplant were associated with peak circulating GvH levels.

The source material was unstimulated CD4+ T cells sorted from spleen or lymph node cells, sampled before transplant. The chain joins TRBV5-1 to TRBJ1-4; TRBD1 might be the D (5 bases). This TCR was sampled from a human donor who was the organ donor for an intestinal transplant. CDR3 residues: CASSLGSRVNEKLFF. Written as DNA, the CDR3 is TGCGCCAGCAGCTTGGGATCCAGGGTGAATGAAAAACTGTTTTTT.